The clone carrying this TCR beta chain has a handful of counts. Its cognate antigen is unknown. This sample is part of a study of cytomegalovirus exposure and HLA in healthy donors. Study-wide context: In a previous analysis, some 120 million unique TCR beta sequences were found from some 200 million T cells.

The study's findings and limits: The study designated 150 or so TCR beta chains cytomegalovirus-associated. In a later analysis, CMV-associated beta chains were mostly HLA-associated, it appeared.

CDR1 and CDR2 from the germline V gene are SGHAT and FQNNGV. V lost 4 bases and J lost 0; bases outside the gene matches: 6. This CDR3 has 16 amino acids. The primer mix had 60 Vbeta and 13 Jbeta primers. How the authors handled the data: Unique TCR beta chains numbered approximately 80 million in a later analysis, with about 11 million shared. This table comes from immunoSEQ multiplex PCR, and its TCRdb copy is limited to in-frame clones, with some not included. D and trimming come from the DNA, and the V and J calls and clone size come from that table. The sample contains about 140,000 clones, about 80% of which appear only once.

This TCR derives from a woman in her 40s in good health and CMV-seronegative. Sequencing input: PBMCs. The chain joins TRBV11-2 to TRBJ1-3; 7 bases line up with TRBD1. CDR3 nucleotide sequence: TGTGCCAGCAGCTCGAGGACAGGATACTCTGGAAACACCATATATTTT. Translation gives CASSSRTGYSGNTIYF.